The following is a TCR beta chain sequence with its context. The clone's antigen remains unknown. Per-base qualities were not stored, and no clone one base away is much larger. The data were obtained in a study of cytomegalovirus exposure and HLA in healthy donors (dated by TCRdb to 2017 to 2019). Looking at the study overall: The roughly 700 repertoires of the first cohort and the roughly 120 validation repertoires were produced on the same platform, according to a later analysis. In addition to the first cohort of approximately 650 subjects, a separate validation cohort of about 120 different subjects was used. To predict cytomegalovirus infection status, the study combined high-throughput TCR immunosequencing, statistical association of individual TCRs with disease status, and machine learning. The study aimed to test whether signatures of past pathogen exposure could be identified by cataloging public T cell receptors. Overall study outcomes, separate from this receptor: It was suggested by the authors that the approach could potentially be generalized to other disease states and immunological phenotypes. A total of 150 to 200 TCR beta chains were listed by the study as associated with cytomegalovirus. In vitro tests confirmed that a few of the cytomegalovirus-associated TCR beta chains recognize cytomegalovirus antigens. In both the original and validation cohorts, the classifier was reported to diagnose cytomegalovirus status with high specificity and sensitivity. In a later analysis, TCRs clustered in the first cohort were found to also tend to co-occur in the approximately 120 validation repertoires, with roughly 93% of cluster scores above 0. Most TCR sequences were seen in very few donors, while some public TCRs were found in many individuals. A later analysis had no HLA typing for the validation cohort, so co-occurrence there was scored across all 130 or so repertoires.

Library prep was done by the immunoSEQ multiplex PCR assay. The paper's data handling went like this. A statistical classification framework was built for diagnosing cytomegalovirus status from the catalog of TCR beta chain sequences. TCRdb mirrors the immuneACCESS table, restricted to in-frame sequences. Some clones are absent from its copies; in checked studies, under half trace to an unresolved V gene, and the reason for the others is unknown. V, J and clone size are those of that table, while D and trimming were read from the DNA. The sample table lists a few hundred thousand clones, 88% of them with a count of one. The top ten clones comprise over 0.7% of the sample. The donors were included in the validation cohort of around 120 subjects, a group kept apart from the roughly 670-subject first cohort. Taken from cysteine to phenylalanine, the CDR3 has 14 residues. Kept here is only the CDR3 DNA, which spans 42 bases and is read in frame from base 1. CDR1 and CDR2 are read off the germline V gene as SNHLY and FYNNEI. The junction shows trimming of 5 bases on V and 2 bases on J, plus 13 bases between the germline ends.

This clonotype was obtained from a woman aged 18-29 years in good health and CMV-seronegative. Recombination linked TRBV2 to TRBJ2-7; a tentative D call is TRBD2 (6 bases match). The material sequenced was PBMCs. The nucleotide sequence reads TGTGCCAGCAGTTATCCGGGGGTGCCCTACGAGCAGTACTTC. Its translation reads: CASSYPGVPYEQYF.